The rows below give T cell receptor beta chains drawn from one sample of a study of blood T cell repertoires in COVID-19. Clones were read by immunoSEQ multiplex PCR, and TCRdb kept only the in-frame ones, dropping some. The sample includes 250,000 or so clones, around 87% seen only once; the top ten take about 1.5%. The sample was PBMCs or T cells enriched from blood (not recorded which). The receptors come from a woman aged 50 to 60 who had recovered from COVID-19. Both conserved end residues are part of each CDR3. D genes are given only for firm matches. Some rows have no size entry. The others give once, few or many, or a class for an expanded clone.

clone size | J gene | D gene | V gene | CDR3 protein | CDR3 DNA
. | TRBJ2-7 | TRBD2 | TRBV25-1 | CASSGRGYEQYF | TGTGCCAGCAGCGGGAGGGGCTACGAGCAGTACTTC
. | TRBJ2-2 | . | TRBV10-3 | CAIEEGGELFF | TGTGCCATCGAGGAGGGTGGGGAGCTGTTTTTT
. | TRBJ2-7 | . | TRBV7-2 | CASSPAGAPYEQYF | TGTGCCAGCAGCCCCGCAGGGGCTCCCTACGAGCAGTACTTC
. | TRBJ1-2 | TRBD1 | TRBV18 | CASSPGEKGANTF | TGTGCCAGCTCACCAGGGGAGAAGGGGGCGAATACCTTC
. | TRBJ2-7 | . | TRBV4-3 | CASSQAYPVGGAPYEQYF | TGCGCCAGCAGCCAAGCGTACCCAGTAGGGGGAGCACCCTACGAGCAGTACTTC
. | TRBJ2-1 | . | TRBV14 | CASSQEASYGEQFF | TGTGCCAGCAGCCAAGAGGCTAGCTATGGTGAGCAGTTCTTC
once | TRBJ2-2 | TRBD2 | TRBV11-2 | CASSPLAGGRFGELFF | TGTGCCAGCAGCCCGCTTGCGGGAGGGAGGTTCGGGGAGCTGTTTTTT
. | TRBJ1-3 | . | TRBV28 | CASSSAAGGPGNTIYF | TGTGCCAGCAGTTCAGCGGCGGGGGGGCCAGGAAACACCATATATTTT
. | TRBJ2-7 | TRBD2 | TRBV28 | CASSPAAGGSYEQYF | TGTGCCAGCAGTCCCGCAGCGGGAGGGAGTTACGAGCAGTACTTC
. | TRBJ2-1 | . | TRBV28 | CASSSYADEQFF | TGTGCCAGCAGTTCCTATGCGGATGAGCAGTTCTTC
once | TRBJ2-3 | TRBD2 | TRBV5-1 | CASSPRLAGALDTQYF | TGCGCCAGCAGCCCTCGGTTAGCGGGAGCACTTGATACGCAGTATTTT
. | TRBJ1-1 | . | TRBV18 | CASSPSPGSTEAFF | TGTGCCAGCTCACCATCCCCAGGAAGCACTGAAGCTTTCTTT
. | TRBJ1-2 | . | TRBV7-9 | CASSRTFDYGYTF | TGTGCCAGCAGCCGGACATTTGACTATGGCTACACCTTC
once | TRBJ2-3 | . | TRBV27 | CASSLRESLSTDTQYF | TGTGCCAGCAGTTTAAGGGAGTCTCTAAGCACAGATACGCAGTATTTT
. | TRBJ2-6 | . | TRBV5-5 | CASSLRDSKGSSGANVLTF | TGTGCCAGCAGCTTACGGGACTCTAAAGGGAGCTCTGGGGCCAACGTCCTGACTTTC
. | TRBJ1-5 | TRBD1 | TRBV18 | CASSGTDQPQHF | TGTGCCAGCTCCGGGACAGATCAGCCCCAGCATTTT
. | TRBJ2-1 | . | TRBV4-1 | CASSQGANRDYNEQFF | TGCGCCAGCAGCCAAGGAGCGAACAGGGACTACAATGAGCAGTTCTTC
. | TRBJ1-4 | TRBD1 | TRBV19 | CASSIFWTGENEKLFF | TGTGCCAGTAGTATATTTTGGACAGGGGAAAATGAAAAACTGTTTTTT
. | TRBJ1-6 | TRBD1 | TRBV19 | CASSGTASPLHF | TGTGCCAGCTCCGGGACAGCTTCACCCCTCCACTTT
. | TRBJ1-3 | TRBD1 | TRBV7-2 | CASKKGASGQSGNTIYF | TGTGCCAGCAAAAAGGGGGCCTCAGGGCAATCTGGAAACACCATATATTTT
. | TRBJ1-2 | TRBD1 | TRBV5-5 | CASTQGVRTYGYTF | TGTGCCAGCACGCAGGGGGTCCGTACCTATGGCTACACCTTC
. | TRBJ1-5 | . | TRBV19 | CASSRPGHESFSNQPQHF | TGTGCCAGTAGTAGACCGGGACACGAGTCTTTTAGCAATCAGCCCCAGCATTTT
. | TRBJ2-1 | TRBD2 | TRBV12-3/TRBV12-4 | CASSRLASNEQFF | TGTGCCAGCAGTCGACTAGCGAGTAATGAGCAGTTCTTC
. | TRBJ1-4 | . | TRBV5-6 | CASSPTATNEKLFF | TGTGCCAGCAGCCCCACAGCAACTAATGAAAAACTGTTTTTT
once | TRBJ2-3 | . | TRBV12-3/TRBV12-4 | CASSTRVTQYF | TGTGCCAGCAGTACGCGGGTTACGCAGTATTTT
. | TRBJ1-2 | . | TRBV9 | CASSVIQGYGYTF | TGTGCCAGCAGCGTAATACAGGGTTATGGCTACACCTTC
. | TRBJ1-2 | . | TRBV6-2/TRBV6-3 | CASSYGSTGGYTF | TGTGCCAGCAGTTACGGCTCAACGGGGGGCTACACCTTC
once | TRBJ1-2 | . | TRBV29-1 | CSVFATDYGYTF | TGCAGCGTTTTTGCGACAGACTATGGCTACACCTTC
. | TRBJ2-7 | . | TRBV2 | CASSDAGPQLYEQYF | TGTGCCAGCAGTGATGCGGGACCTCAACTCTACGAGCAGTACTTC
once | TRBJ2-3 | . | TRBV5-6 | CASSLSGVAWHRADTQYF | TGTGCCAGCAGCCTCTCCGGGGTAGCGTGGCACAGGGCAGATACGCAGTATTTT
. | TRBJ1-2 | TRBD1 | TRBV30 | CAWSKRGQGSGYTF | TGTGCCTGGAGTAAACGGGGACAGGGCTCTGGCTACACCTTC